The clone carrying this T cell receptor beta chain was observed a few times. Its antigen is not identified. These data belong to a study of vaccination and CD4 T cells after COVID-19. Study-wide background: Post-COVID draws followed diagnosis by a median around 92 days (range 35 to 161).

At the Johns Hopkins FTIC core, DNA taken from cultured CD4+ T cells was sequenced by way of the Oncomine TCR Beta short-read assay. One entry per CDR3 protein results from TCRdb running MiXCR on the PCR reads. Of over 13,000 distinct CDR3 sequences detected, under 25% appear once; the ten largest clones hold approximately 16%. Trimming cost V 3 bases and J 1 base; bases outside gene matches: 7. This CDR3 has 16 amino acids. Germline CDR1 is MNHEY and CDR2 is SVGAGI. Treatment noted: approximately 11-day PBMC culture with coronavirus spike peptide pools or control peptides (ViraFEST assay). ViraFEST sequenced TCRs after peptide-pool expansion of antigen-specific T cells. Each well received about 2.2 million PBMCs, cultured with 7.5 to 10 IU/ml IL-2 and 10 ug/ml peptide pools. Whole-study findings and limits: There was no significant change from approximately 23 to 38 median reactive clonotypes.

The receptor was derived from a human donor with COVID-19. Sample: cultured CD4+ T cells from blood. The chain has TRBV6-5 and TRBJ2-5, with 8 bases fitting TRBD2. CDR3 DNA sequence: TGTGCCAGCAGTTATAGTTCGGGGGGGTTCCAAGAGACCCAGTACTTC. It codes for CASSYSSGGFQETQYF.